One sample yielded the 8 T cell receptor beta chains listed below, sequenced in a study of OX40 agonist ivuxolimab in advanced cancers. Profiled with immunoSEQ multiplex PCR; TCRdb holds only in-frame clones, not every one. The repertoire holds approximately 70,000 clones, with approximately 90% as singletons. Sequenced here: CD4+ or CD8+ T cells sorted from blood, sampled in a trial of the OX40 agonist ivuxolimab. The receptors derive from an adult with an advanced solid tumor such as melanoma, head and neck, liver or kidney cancer.

The rearrangement joins TRBV6-4 to TRBJ1-5; D is unresolved. The CDR3 spans 14 residues. V lost 2 bases and J 9 bases, leaving 14 bases between the germline ends. Germline lookup yields CDR1 MRHNA and CDR2 SNTAGT. The CDR3 DNA reads TGTGCCAGCAGTGACGTCGGCGGCCGAGGGCCCCAGCATTTT. This translates into CASSDVGGRGPQHF.

The V call is TRBV7-9, the J call TRBJ2-4, with a weak D call TRBD2 (6 bases). This CDR3 has 18 residues. V dropped 1 base and J dropped 4 bases, with 20 bases sitting between them. In germline, CDR1 is SEHNR, CDR2 FQNEAQ (reference sequence). CDR3: CASSLGPPHGDLKNIQYF. CDR3 DNA sequence: TGTGCCAGCAGCTTAGGCCCCCCCCACGGGGACTTGAAAAACATTCAGTACTTC.

The chain has TRBV4-3 and TRBJ2-5, with D maybe TRBD2 (5 bases). Looked up from germline, CDR1 is LGHNA and CDR2 is YSLEER. V lost 2 bases, J lost 2 bases, and 12 bases lay in between. The CDR3 runs 15 residues. The CDR3 region has the DNA TGCGCCAGCAGCCAACGAAACAGCGGACAAGAGACCCAGTACTTC. Translated: CASSQRNSGQETQYF.

The chain is built from TRBV7-9 and TRBJ1-2, with D perhaps matching TRBD1 (5 bases). Germline V gives CDR1 SEHNR, CDR2 FQNEAQ (reference sequence). The V end was cut by 2 bases, the J end by 1 base, with 11 bases between. This CDR3 has 15 residues. CDR3 sequence: CASSLLTDSNYGYTF. The CDR3 nucleotides read TGTGCCAGCAGCTTACTAACCGACAGTAACTATGGCTACACCTTC. Full variable domain (rest looked up from reference TRBV7-9 and TRBJ1-2): DTGVSQNPRHKITKRGQNVTFRCDPISEHNRLYWYRQTLGQGPEFLTYFQNEAQLEKSRLLSDRFSAERPKGSFSTLEIQRTEQGDSAMYLCASSLLTDSNYGYTFGSGTRLTVV.

The chain is built from TRBV13 and TRBJ2-1, with 12 bases fitting TRBD2. Trimming took 4 bases from V and 4 from J; bases not matched to a gene: 8. The CDR3 is 17 residues long. The germline CDR1 and CDR2 sequences are PRHDT and FYEKMQ (reference sequence). CDR3: CASSSSVGTSGYNEQFF. The CDR3, as DNA: TGTGCCAGCAGCTCCTCGGTAGGGACTAGCGGGTACAATGAGCAGTTCTTC.

The V call is TRBV7-6, the J call TRBJ1-1; D perhaps matches TRBD1 (6 bases). V lost 1 base, J lost 5 bases, and 14 bases lay in between. CDR3 size: 15 residues. Germline CDR1 SGHVS, CDR2 FNYEAQ. CDR3 nucleotides: TGTGCCAGCAGCTTAGAACAGGGTTTTATGACTGAAGCTTTCTTT. Residues: CASSLEQGFMTEAFF.

The rearrangement links TRBV27 to TRBJ2-1; 10 positions match TRBD2. The CDR3 is 16 amino acids. The V and J ends lost 7 bases and 5 bases, in that order; junction bases with no gene match: 11. The germline V gene has CDR1 MNHEY and CDR2 SMNVEV (reference sequence). The CDR3 DNA is TGTGCCAGCACCGTGTTGGGGACTAGCGCAAACAATGAGCAGTTCTTC. It specifies CASTVLGTSANNEQFF.

The chain joins TRBV7-2 to TRBJ1-3; a weak D match, TRBD1 (6 bases). CDR1 is SGHTA and CDR2 is FQGNSA in the germline V gene. The V end was cut by 8 bases, the J end by 0 bases, with 17 bases between. CDR3 length: 16 amino acids. In DNA, the CDR3 is TGTGCCAGCGGACTAGGGCAGGGGATCTCTGGAAACACCATATATTTT. Encoded protein: CASGLGQGISGNTIYF.